This T cell receptor beta chain was profiled in a study of Ad26.COV2.S vaccination and SARS-CoV-2 variants. Overall study findings and caveats: Quantification of TCR breadth and depth may have yielded underestimates of total T cell responses.

Using immunoSEQ multiplex PCR, the repertoire was profiled, and TCRdb retains in-frame clones only, with some absent. The sample lists about 400,000 clones; approximately 89% were seen once. The treatment is: roughly 18 received Ad26.COV2.S at low or high dose, single or two shots; a few received placebo; per-sample allocation not given. Sampling was performed 63 days after the first vaccine or placebo injection. Participants' vaccine, an Ad26 vector, delivered Wuhan-strain SARS-CoV-2 spike. The germline V gene has CDR1 LNHDA and CDR2 SQIVND (reference sequence). Trimming removed 0 bases from V and 7 bases from J; junction bases left unmatched: 4. The CDR3 extends over 14 amino acids. On this clone: What it binds is unknown.

Sequences were derived from peripheral blood, sampled in a trial of Ad26.COV2.S vaccine versus placebo. This clonotype was obtained from a person aged 18-65 years who received the Ad26.COV2.S COVID-19 vaccine or a placebo. This chain uses TRBV19 with TRBJ1-2, with 8 bases fitting TRBD1. As DNA, the CDR3 is TGTGCCAGTAGTATAGAGCCAGGGGGCTCTGGCTACACCTTC. Translated: CASSIEPGGSGYTF.